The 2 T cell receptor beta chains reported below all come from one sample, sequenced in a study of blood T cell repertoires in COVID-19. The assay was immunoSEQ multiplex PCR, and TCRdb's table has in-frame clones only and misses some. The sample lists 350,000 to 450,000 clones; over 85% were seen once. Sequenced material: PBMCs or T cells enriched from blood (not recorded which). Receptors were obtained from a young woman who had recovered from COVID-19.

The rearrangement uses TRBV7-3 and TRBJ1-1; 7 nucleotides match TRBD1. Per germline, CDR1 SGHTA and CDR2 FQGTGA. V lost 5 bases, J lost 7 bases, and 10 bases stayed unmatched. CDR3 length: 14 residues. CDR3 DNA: TGTGCCAGCAGCCCCCTGACAGGGTTATTTGAAGCTTTCTTT. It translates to CASSPLTGLFEAFF. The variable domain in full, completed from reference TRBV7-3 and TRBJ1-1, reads GAGVSQTPSNKVTEKGKYVELRCDPISGHTALYWYRQSLGQGPEFLIYFQGTGAADDSGLPNDRFFAVRPEGSVSTLKIQRTERGDSAVYLCASSPLTGLFEAFFGQGTRLTVV.

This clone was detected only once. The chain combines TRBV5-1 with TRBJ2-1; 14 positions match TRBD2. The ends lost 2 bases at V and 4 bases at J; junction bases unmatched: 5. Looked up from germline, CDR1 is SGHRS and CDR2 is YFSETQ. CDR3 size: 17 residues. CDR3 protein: CASSLGLAGGQYNEQFF. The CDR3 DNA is TGCGCCAGCAGCTTAGGACTAGCGGGGGGCCAATACAATGAGCAGTTCTTC.